This entry lists 18 T cell receptor beta chains sequenced from one sample in a study of PD-1 blockade in classical Hodgkin lymphoma. Each patient's relapse followed autologous stem cell transplantation, and brentuximab vedotin exposure varied. Assay used: immunoSEQ multiplex PCR; TCRdb lists only in-frame clones, some missing. Here the sample spans under 80,000 clones, 71% being singletons. The specimen comprised peripheral blood mononuclear cells (PBMCs), sampled before the second cycle of nivolumab. The receptors come from a human donor with classical Hodgkin lymphoma.

The chain carries TRBV27 and TRBJ2-7; TRBD2 matches 8 bases. Looked up from germline, CDR1 is MNHEY and CDR2 is SMNVEV (reference sequence). V lost 6 bases, J lost 2 bases, and 12 bases stayed unmatched. The CDR3 has 16 amino acids. The CDR3 is CASSPGSGGRTYEQYF. CDR3 coding DNA: TGTGCCAGCAGCCCCGGGTCGGGGGGGCGAACCTACGAGCAGTACTTC.

The chain uses TRBV6-1 and TRBJ1-1; D unclear. CDR3 length: 14 amino acids. Germline V gene sequence: CDR1 MNHNS, CDR2 SASEGT. Trimming took off 6 bases at V and 0 bases at J, with 11 bases between the two ends. CDR3 DNA: TGTGCCAGCAGATGGACCGGGGTGAACACTGAAGCTTTCTTT. It yields the protein CASRWTGVNTEAFF.

This clone was picked up a small number of times. V and J are TRBV11-2 and TRBJ2-1, with a possible D match to TRBD2 (6 bases). The CDR3 is 14 amino acids. Trimming cost V 1 base and J 9 bases, with 13 bases left between them. Per germline, CDR1 SGHAT and CDR2 FQNNGV. CDR3 sequence (DNA): TGTGCCAGCAGCTTAGGGTTCGCGGGAAGTGAGCAGTTCTTC. This gives the protein CASSLGFAGSEQFF.

J is TRBJ2-1 and V is TRBV5-6, with 10 positions matching TRBD2. The junction had 7 bases not matched to a gene; V was cut back by 3 bases and J by 10 bases. Germline CDR1 reads SGHDT; CDR2 reads YYEEEE. The CDR3 is 14 residues long. The chain's CDR3 is CASSSGLARDEQFF. CDR3 DNA sequence: TGTGCCAGCAGCTCGGGACTAGCGAGAGACGAGCAGTTCTTC. Full variable domain (outside the CDR3, taken from reference TRBV5-6 and TRBJ2-1): DAGVTQSPTHLIKTRGQQVTLRCSPKSGHDTVSWYQQALGQGPQFIFQYYEEEERQRGNFPDRFSGHQFPNYSSELNVNALLLGDSALYLCASSSGLARDEQFFGPGTRLTVL.

This clone was picked up a small number of times. The CDR3 region is CASSLDLRGTGYTF. As DNA, the CDR3 is TGCGCCAGCAGCTTGGACCTCAGGGGAACCGGCTACACCTTC. The J gene is TRBJ1-2, the V gene TRBV5-1; maybe TRBD1 (6 bases). Germline V lookup: CDR1 SGHRS, CDR2 YFSETQ. V was clipped by 0 bases and J by 8 bases, with 14 bases between them. The length of the CDR3 is 14 residues.

The J gene is TRBJ2-5, the V gene TRBV5-1, with 11 bases fitting TRBD2. The V gene end was trimmed by 4 bases and the J gene end by 10 bases; junction bases not matched to a gene: 12. This CDR3 is built from 15 residues. Germline lookup yields CDR1 SGHRS and CDR2 YFSETQ. The CDR3 region has the DNA TGCGCCAGCAGCGCTAGCGGGGGGACTGGAGAGGTCCAGTACTTC. Residues: CASSASGGTGEVQYF.

V is TRBV4-2 and J is TRBJ1-1; no definite D call. The V gene's germline CDR1 is LGHNA and CDR2 YNFKEQ. With 3 bases removed from V and 4 bases from J, the gap between germline ends came to 6 bases. The CDR3 runs 12 residues. The CDR3 DNA is TGTGCCAGCAGCCAGGCGGGCACTGAAGCTTTCTTT. Translated: CASSQAGTEAFF.

This chain uses TRBV5-1 with TRBJ1-2, with no clear D. V was cut by 5 bases and J by 2 bases, with 13 bases left in between. Germline loops: CDR1 SGHRS, CDR2 YFSETQ. The CDR3 extends over 14 amino acids. CDR3 protein: CASRIATANYGYTF. As DNA, the CDR3 is TGCGCCAGCAGGATCGCGACGGCGAACTATGGCTACACCTTC.

This clone was seen a handful of times. The chain links TRBV6-6 to TRBJ1-1; D gene ambiguous. Germline-derived CDR1 and CDR2 are MNHNY and SVGAGI (reference sequence). Between the trimmed V and J ends, which lost 8 bases and 11 bases, there was a span of 15 bases. The CDR3 is made up of 11 amino acids. CDR3 amino acids: CASYQGSLAFF. The DNA for the CDR3 is TGTGCCAGCTATCAAGGATCGCTGGCTTTCTTT.

The J gene is TRBJ1-1, the V gene TRBV7-3; D gene unclear. The germline gives CDR1 SGHTA, CDR2 FQGTGA. Trimming shortened V by 2 bases and J by 1 base, and 11 bases separated the two germline ends. The length of the CDR3 is 15 residues. The CDR3 DNA is TGTGCCAGCAGCTTAGTTACGGGTTCGAACACTGAAGCTTTCTTT. It codes for CASSLVTGSNTEAFF.

The V gene is TRBV21-1, the J gene TRBJ1-4. TRBV21-1 is reported as a pseudogene. The CDR3 covers 18 residues. CDR3 in DNA: TGTGCCAGCAGCACCCCCCTCCCGAGTATCGGTCGGGATGAAAAACTGTTTTTT. Amino acids: CASSTPLPSIGRDEKLFF.

Only a few counts were recorded for this clone. The chain couples TRBV6-1 to TRBJ2-3, with 8 positions matching TRBD1. In germline, CDR1 is MNHNS, CDR2 SASEGT. The CDR3 extends over 14 amino acids. V shed 7 bases, J shed 1 base, and the junction held 4 bases outside the gene matches. The chain's CDR3 is CASILTGGTDTQYF. DNA of the CDR3: TGTGCCAGCATTTTGACAGGGGGCACAGATACGCAGTATTTT.

CDR3 region: CAISDFGGTGELFF. CDR3 sequence (DNA): TGTGCCATCAGTGATTTTGGGGGCACCGGGGAGCTGTTTTTT. This sequence joins TRBV10-3 and TRBJ2-2; D may correspond to TRBD1 or TRBD2 (5 bases each). V was shortened by 3 bases and J by 4 bases, with 9 bases between the two germline ends. Germline V lookup: CDR1 ENHRY, CDR2 SYGVKD. This CDR3 has 14 residues.

This chain connects TRBV5-1 to TRBJ2-3, with 10 bases fitting TRBD2. CDR1 is SGHRS and CDR2 is YFSETQ in the germline V gene. The CDR3 length is 14 residues. V lost 2 bases to trimming and J lost 4 bases; unmatched junction nucleotides: 1. CDR3 DNA: TGCGCCAGCAGCTTTAGCGGGGGGTCAGATACGCAGTATTTT. Its translation is CASSFSGGSDTQYF.

This rearrangement joins TRBV29-1 to TRBJ2-6, with no clear D. The CDR3 covers 15 residues. Trimming removed 3 bases from V and 4 bases from J, with 13 bases in between. Germline CDR1 is SQVTM and CDR2 is ANQGSEA. Written as DNA, the CDR3 is TGCAGCGTTGAGGTTGTGGGTGCGGGGGCCAACGTCCTGACTTTC. Protein product: CSVEVVGAGANVLTF.

This clone came up once. The J gene is TRBJ2-7, the V gene TRBV7-3; 7 nucleotides match TRBD1. The CDR3 has 15 residues. V shed 5 bases and J 2 bases; nucleotides not matched to a gene: 9. CDR1 SGHTA and CDR2 FQGTGA come from the germline V gene. In DNA form, the CDR3 reads TGTGCCAGCAGCGAAAACCCAGGGACAGCCTACGAGCAGTACTTC. Protein sequence: CASSENPGTAYEQYF.

The V call is TRBV6-1, the J call TRBJ2-3; TRBD1 is a possible D gene (6 bases). The CDR3 runs to 14 residues. Germline CDR1 MNHNS, CDR2 SASEGT. V was clipped by 5 bases and J by 2 bases, with 11 bases between them. CDR3 amino acids: CASSIGTPTDTQYF. DNA for the CDR3: TGTGCCAGCAGTATAGGGACACCCACAGATACGCAGTATTTT.

CDR3 sequence: CARASQDGYTF. CDR3 in DNA: TGCGCCAGAGCGTCGCAGGATGGCTACACCTTC. This chain connects TRBV10-1 to TRBJ1-2; D not certain. Trimming pared 9 bases from V and 6 bases from J, leaving 11 bases between. Per the germline V gene, CDR1 is WNHNN and CDR2 is SYGVQD (reference sequence). CDR3 length: 11 residues.